The 23 T cell receptor beta chains listed next were all sequenced from one sample in a study of CD8 T cells in Susac syndrome. RNA was extracted with the RNeasy kit, and a quantity of about 0.45 to 1 ug was reverse transcribed using random hexamers. TCRdb passed the immunoSEQ multiplex PCR reads through MiXCR, listing each CDR3 protein once. The data contain under 550,000 distinct CDR3 sequences, approximately 85% of them singletons. The sequenced material came from CD8+ T cells from PBMCs. These receptors were collected from a human donor with multiple sclerosis.

This clonotype came up once. The J gene is TRBJ1-5, the V gene TRBV5-6; TRBD1 might be the D (5 bases). CDR1 is SGHDT and CDR2 is YYEEEE in the germline V gene. CDR3 length: 13 amino acids. V shed 1 base and J shed 11 bases, with 13 bases lying between them. As DNA, the CDR3 is TGTGCCAGCAGCTTGCTCGGGGAGGGGTCCCAGCATTTT. Protein product: CASSLLGEGSQHF.

The chain links TRBV29-1 to TRBJ1-1, with D perhaps TRBD1 (5 bases). This CDR3 is 11 amino acids long. Germline loops: CDR1 SQVTM, CDR2 ANQGSEA. Trimming stripped 7 bases from V and 5 bases from J, with 11 bases between. The DNA of the CDR3 is TGCAGCGGGGGGGAGGGAACTGAAGCTTTCTTT. Protein sequence: CSGGEGTEAFF.

This rearrangement joins TRBV10-3 to TRBJ2-7, with D perhaps TRBD1 or TRBD2 (5 bases each). Trimming left V 1 base short and J 5 bases short, with 18 bases between. The V gene's germline CDR1 is ENHRY and CDR2 SYGVKD. CDR3 length equals 16 residues. This chain's CDR3 is CAISEYVGDPFHEQYF. The DNA for the CDR3 is TGTGCCATCAGTGAGTATGTGGGGGACCCTTTCCACGAGCAGTACTTC.

This chain joins TRBV4-1 and TRBJ2-1; 8 bases agree with TRBD1. The CDR3 has 15 residues. Germline V gives CDR1 MGHRA, CDR2 YSYEKL. V gave up 4 bases and J gave up 4 bases; unmatched junction bases: 6. Here the CDR3 reads CASSLQGEQYNEQFF. The CDR3 region has the DNA TGCGCCAGCAGCCTACAGGGGGAGCAGTACAATGAGCAGTTCTTC.

This chain links TRBV29-1 with TRBJ1-2; D gene ambiguous. The length of the CDR3 is 11 residues. The V and J ends lost 6 bases and 5 bases respectively, with 10 bases between them. The V gene's germline CDR1 is SQVTM and CDR2 ANQGSEA. The CDR3 reads CSVDRRYGYTF. CDR3 nucleotide sequence: TGCAGCGTAGATAGACGGTATGGCTACACCTTC.

This chain joins TRBV19 and TRBJ2-1; D is uncertain. Germline-derived CDR1 and CDR2 are LNHDA and SQIVND (reference sequence). With 5 bases removed from V and 7 bases from J, the gap between germline ends came to 9 bases. The CDR3 has 12 amino acids. DNA for the CDR3: TGTGCCAGTAGTCATCCGTTTAATGAGCAGTTCTTC. Translating it yields CASSHPFNEQFF.

This clonotype was recorded once. The chain has TRBV6-4 and TRBJ2-3; 10 nucleotides line up with TRBD2. Germline CDR1 MRHNA, CDR2 SNTAGT. This CDR3 has 16 amino acids. V lost 6 bases and J lost 0; bases outside the gene matches: 6. The CDR3 region is CASSHLAGASTDTQYF. CDR3 bases: TGTGCCAGCAGCCATCTAGCGGGGGCCAGCACAGATACGCAGTATTTT.

V is TRBV3-1 and J is TRBJ2-7; the match to TRBD2 covers 9 bases. The length of the CDR3 is 14 residues. Germline-derived CDR1 and CDR2 are LGHDT and YNNKEL (reference sequence). V trimming: 5 bases; J trimming: 3 bases; junction bases outside the gene matches: 5. CDR3 DNA sequence: TGTGCCAGCAGCTCCCAGCGGGAGGTCTACGAGCAGTACTTC. Translating gives CASSSQREVYEQYF.

V is TRBV5-1 and J is TRBJ1-1; unclear D gene. The CDR3 consists of 17 residues. V was shortened by 0 bases and J by 0 bases, with 15 bases between the two germline ends. Germline CDR1 is SGHRS and CDR2 is YFSETQ. The chain's CDR3 is CASSLVASFIMNTEAFF. Written as DNA, the CDR3 is TGCGCCAGCAGCTTGGTAGCCAGCTTCATTATGAACACTGAAGCTTTCTTT.

The rearrangement joins TRBV5-1 to TRBJ1-1; possible D gene TRBD1, 6 bases. Germline V gives CDR1 SGHRS, CDR2 YFSETQ. This CDR3 is 13 amino acids long. The V end lost 4 bases, the J end lost 5 bases, and 12 bases lay between the germline ends. CDR3 protein: CASSVYRVTEAFF. CDR3 bases: TGCGCCAGCAGCGTTTACAGGGTGACTGAAGCTTTCTTT.

This clonotype has a handful of counts. The rearrangement uses TRBV12-3 or TRBV12-4 and TRBJ2-7, with 7 bases that match TRBD1. Trimming cost V 5 bases and J 2 bases; bases outside gene matches: 6. This CDR3 is built from 14 residues. CDR3 DNA: TGTGCCAGCAGTCCCGGGACAGAGACCTACGAGCAGTACTTC. The encoded protein is CASSPGTETYEQYF.

This sequence joins TRBV27 and TRBJ1-1; D gene uncertain. The V gene lost 2 bases and the J gene lost 1 base, with 8 bases spanning the gap. CDR3 size: 14 residues. Germline CDR1 reads MNHEY; CDR2 reads SMNVEV (reference sequence). The CDR3 region has the DNA TGTGCCAGCAGTTTAGAGAGAGGGAACACTGAAGCTTTCTTT. This encodes CASSLERGNTEAFF.

The gene calls are TRBV12-3 or TRBV12-4 and TRBJ2-3; D call uncertain. The CDR3 has 16 amino acids. V lost 3 bases and J 6 bases, leaving 19 bases between the germline ends. The CDR3 region is CASSFRVDGILDTQYF. In DNA form, the CDR3 reads TGTGCCAGCAGTTTTAGAGTAGATGGAATTCTGGATACGCAGTATTTT.

The chain combines TRBV2 with TRBJ2-7, with D tentatively TRBD1 (6 bases). The CDR3 has 16 residues. V gave up 0 bases and J gave up 2 bases, with 14 bases separating them. The germline V gene encodes CDR1 SNHLY and CDR2 FYNNEI. The CDR3 nucleotides read TGTGCCAGCAGTGAAGCATGGGCAGGGGAAGCCTACGAGCAGTACTTC. As protein: CASSEAWAGEAYEQYF.

This clonotype was seen more than once but under ten times. The chain recombines TRBV27 with TRBJ2-7; TRBD2 might be the D (6 bases). This CDR3 spans 14 amino acids. Germline values: CDR1 MNHEY, CDR2 SMNVEV (reference sequence). The V gene lost 4 bases and the J gene lost 1 base, with 11 bases spanning the gap. CDR3 bases: TGTGCCAGCAGTTGGGACTCGGGGTCCTACGAGCAGTACTTC. Protein product: CASSWDSGSYEQYF.

This clonotype came up once. The chain employs TRBV25-1 and TRBJ2-1, with 11 positions matching TRBD2. The CDR3 length is 11 residues. CDR1 and CDR2 (germline): MGHDK, SYGVNS. J gave up 10 bases and V 10 bases, and 3 bases lay outside the gene matches. CDR3 nucleotide sequence: TGTGCCACCATAGCGGGGGGGGAGCAGTTCTTC. Translating gives CATIAGGEQFF.

V and J are TRBV10-3 and TRBJ2-1; 8 positions match TRBD1. The germline gives CDR1 ENHRY, CDR2 SYGVKD. This CDR3 has 19 amino acids. V trimming: 2 bases; J trimming: 0 bases; junction bases outside the gene matches: 12. The chain's CDR3 is CAISEKRQGPPSSYNEQFF. CDR3 nucleotides: TGTGCCATCAGTGAGAAGAGACAGGGGCCCCCAAGCTCCTACAATGAGCAGTTCTTC.

A single count supports this clonotype. The CDR3 protein is CASSSPLVRRRNEQFF. The CDR3 nucleotides read TGTGCCAGCAGTTCCCCGTTGGTGAGAAGGAGGAATGAGCAGTTCTTC. This chain joins TRBV6-5 and TRBJ2-1; possible D gene TRBD2, 5 bases. Germline loops: CDR1 MNHEY, CDR2 SVGAGI. This CDR3 has 16 residues. With 4 bases removed from V and 7 bases from J, the gap between germline ends came to 20 bases.

The chain combines TRBV27 with TRBJ2-1, with TRBD2 identical over 13 bases. Per the germline V gene, CDR1 is MNHEY and CDR2 is SMNVEV (reference sequence). The CDR3 contains 16 residues. V dropped 4 bases and J dropped 4; count of bases not matched to a gene: 4. CDR3 in DNA: TGTGCCAGCAGTTCTCAGGGACTAGCGGGATACAATGAGCAGTTCTTC. As protein: CASSSQGLAGYNEQFF.

This chain connects TRBV5-1 to TRBJ1-1; the match to TRBD1 covers 8 bases. The CDR3 length is 15 residues. Per germline, CDR1 SGHRS and CDR2 YFSETQ. The ends lost 0 bases at V and 5 bases at J; junction bases unmatched: 6. The chain's CDR3 is CASSLAQGALTEAFF. The CDR3 nucleotides are TGCGCCAGCAGCTTGGCCCAGGGGGCATTGACTGAAGCTTTCTTT. The full variable domain, with the rest looked up from reference TRBV5-1 and TRBJ1-1, is KAGVTQTPRYLIKTRGQQVTLSCSPISGHRSVSWYQQTPGQGLQFLFEYFSETQRNKGNFPGRFSGRQFSNSRSEMNVSTLELGDSALYLCASSLAQGALTEAFFGQGTRLTVV.

The rearrangement links TRBV7-9 to TRBJ2-1; D gene ambiguous. Trimming took off 2 bases at V and 7 bases at J, with 9 bases between the two ends. The germline CDR1 and CDR2 sequences are SEHNR and FQNEAQ (reference sequence). The CDR3 runs 13 residues. CDR3 loop: CASSLPHGNEQFF. The CDR3 coding sequence is TGTGCCAGCAGCTTACCCCACGGGAATGAGCAGTTCTTC.

This chain links TRBV29-1 with TRBJ1-2; TRBD1 matches at 8 bases. J was trimmed by 7 bases and V by 6 bases; bases with no gene match: 13. This CDR3 spans 14 amino acids. The germline V gene encodes CDR1 SQVTM and CDR2 ANQGSEA. For the CDR3, the DNA is TGCAGCGTACCCCTTCAGGGGGCCACGGCTGGCTACACCTTC. The encoded protein is CSVPLQGATAGYTF.

This sequence joins TRBV7-6 and TRBJ2-7, with TRBD2 matching over 9 bases. The germline V gene encodes CDR1 SGHVS and CDR2 FNYEAQ. The CDR3 totals 14 residues. The V gene end was trimmed by 1 base and the J gene end by 5 bases; junction bases not matched to a gene: 3. The CDR3 region is CASSLGGGGDEQYF. CDR3 in DNA: TGTGCCAGCAGCTTAGGCGGGGGGGGCGACGAGCAGTACTTC.